This TCR beta chain was retrieved from a study of cytomegalovirus exposure and HLA in healthy donors. The PCR contained 60 Vbeta and 13 Jbeta primers. TCRdb's copy holds only in-frame clones and misses some; the assay was immunoSEQ multiplex PCR. Here the sample spans roughly 190,000 clones, around three quarters being singletons. V shed 4 bases and J 3 bases; nucleotides not matched to a gene: 5. This CDR3 comprises 15 residues. From germline, CDR1 is MNHEY and CDR2 SMNVEV (reference sequence). Study-wide results and limits: It was taken for granted in presence/absence analyses that sequencing depth across donors was roughly uniform. Association of a missense DCLRE1C variant with TCR beta V- and J-gene trimming was reported in a later analysis. According to a later analysis, donors in an Asian-associated ancestry cluster reportedly had fewer N-insertions than the roughly 720-donor mean.

Turning to this clone: No antigen is known for it.

The genes are TRBV27 and TRBJ2-3; 9 bases agree with TRBD1. Sequencing used PBMCs. This clonotype was obtained from a woman younger than 45 in good health and CMV-seropositive. The CDR3 nucleotides are TGTGCCAGCAGTTACCGGGACAGGGTTACAGATACGCAGTATTTT. Translated: CASSYRDRVTDTQYF.